A single T cell receptor beta chain is shown here with its context. Its antigen is not identified. These data come from a study of radiation and T cells in renal cell carcinoma. Findings and caveats of the study: No pretreatment tumor biopsies were available for baseline clonotypes.

The repertoire was sequenced with immunoSEQ multiplex PCR; TCRdb's copy has only in-frame clones and lacks some. In the table there are 130,000 to 150,000 clones, 65% to 90% of which are singletons. Germline V lookup: CDR1 LNHDA, CDR2 SQIVND (reference sequence). The V segment lost 4 bases and the J segment 1 base; nucleotides outside the gene matches: 4. This CDR3 contains 15 residues. The time point was: blood 4 weeks post-SBRT, at nephrectomy. Treatment described: 15 Gy SBRT to primary tumor, nephrectomy 4 weeks later. Nephrectomy followed 15 Gy stereotactic body radiation by 4 weeks. The V call is TRBV19, the J call TRBJ1-1, with 9 bases aligning to TRBD1. Sequencing was performed on blood, taken from a patient whose treatment included radiotherapy and nephrectomy. This receptor was taken from a woman in her forties or fifties with renal cell carcinoma. The CDR3 sequence is CASSTGDRENTEAFF. In DNA, the CDR3 is TGTGCCAGTAGTACAGGGGACAGGGAGAACACTGAAGCTTTCTTT.